A single sample is the source of the 25 T cell receptor beta chains below, sequenced in a study of blood T cell repertoires in COVID-19. The repertoire was sequenced with immunoSEQ multiplex PCR; TCRdb's copy has only in-frame clones and lacks some. The sample lists about 40,000 clones, around nine tenths occurring once. The sequencing input was peripheral blood. Source of these receptors: a man aged 60 to 75 with active COVID-19.

V gene TRBV5-1 combines with J gene TRBJ2-5; D uncertain. Germline loops: CDR1 SGHRS, CDR2 YFSETQ. V dropped 2 bases and J dropped 1 base, with 12 bases sitting between them. The CDR3 loop spans 15 amino acids. The CDR3 bases are TGCGCCAGCAGCTTCTTTGCCGGAGCCCAAGAGACCCAGTACTTC. Residues: CASSFFAGAQETQYF.

This clone was observed a single time. J is TRBJ2-7 and V is TRBV19; TRBD1 matches at 7 bases. The germline CDR1 and CDR2 sequences are LNHDA and SQIVND (reference sequence). The CDR3 is made up of 14 amino acids. V lost 3 bases and J lost 3; bases outside the gene matches: 5. The CDR3: CASSMTGNGYEQYF. In nucleotides, the CDR3 is TGTGCCAGTAGTATGACAGGGAACGGCTACGAGCAGTACTTC. The complete variable domain, with remaining parts taken from reference TRBV19 and TRBJ2-7, reads DGGITQSPKYLFRKEGQNVTLSCEQNLNHDAMYWYRQDPGQGLRLIYYSQIVNDFQKGDIAEGYSVSREKKESFPLTVTSAQKNPTAFYLCASSMTGNGYEQYFGPGTRLTVT.

V usage is TRBV4-1 and J usage is TRBJ2-3, with no clear D. Trimming pared 0 bases from V and 2 bases from J, leaving 9 bases between. The CDR3 is 15 amino acids. Germline CDR1 MGHRA, CDR2 YSYEKL. The CDR3 protein is CASSQDGQDTDTQYF. DNA for the CDR3: TGCGCCAGCAGCCAAGATGGGCAGGACACAGATACGCAGTATTTT.

In its sample, this clone was seen a few times. This chain uses TRBV28 with TRBJ2-7; 10 nucleotides match TRBD2. The ends lost 2 bases at V and 3 bases at J; junction bases unmatched: 4. Germline V gene sequence: CDR1 MDHEN, CDR2 SYDVKM. The CDR3 sequence is 15 residues long. The CDR3 DNA is TGTGCCAGCAGTTTAGTAGCGGGAGGCCACTACGAGCAGTACTTC. Amino acids: CASSLVAGGHYEQYF.

The V gene is TRBV12-5, the J gene TRBJ2-1; 13 nucleotides align to TRBD2. The V gene's germline CDR1 is LGHNT and CDR2 FRNRAP. With 5 bases clipped from V and 7 bases from J, the junction kept 5 bases outside the gene matches. This CDR3 spans 15 amino acids. CDR3 protein: CASGRTSGRVNEQFF. CDR3 sequence (DNA): TGTGCTAGTGGTAGGACTAGCGGGAGAGTAAATGAGCAGTTCTTC. Filled out from reference TRBV12-5 and TRBJ2-1, the complete variable domain reads DARVTQTPRHKVTEMGQEVTMRCQPILGHNTVFWYRQTMMQGLELLAYFRNRAPLDDSGMPKDRFSAEMPDATLATLKIQPSEPRDSAVYFCASGRTSGRVNEQFFGPGTRLTVL.

The chain combines TRBV4-1 with TRBJ1-3, with 8 bases aligning to TRBD1. CDR1 is MGHRA and CDR2 is YSYEKL in the germline V gene. The CDR3 extends over 17 amino acids. Trimming took 2 bases from V and 4 from J; bases not matched to a gene: 10. CDR3 DNA sequence: TGCGCCAGCAGCCAATCCTTCTCGGGGGACAGGGGAAACACCATATATTTT. It encodes CASSQSFSGDRGNTIYF.

This clone was observed a single time. The gene calls are TRBV7-2 and TRBJ2-7; TRBD2 aligns across 8 bases. The CDR3 totals 13 residues. With 1 base clipped from V and 6 bases from J, the junction kept 2 bases outside the gene matches. Looked up from germline, CDR1 is SGHTA and CDR2 is FQGNSA. The CDR3 DNA follows: TGTGCCAGCAGCTTAGAGCGGGGGTCCGAGCAGTACTTC. Translating gives CASSLERGSEQYF.

This chain links TRBV5-1 with TRBJ2-2; a possible D gene is TRBD1 (7 bases). There are 16 residues in the CDR3. Germline CDR1 SGHRS, CDR2 YFSETQ. The germline V and J ends were trimmed by 1 base and 4 bases, with 14 bases remaining between them. The CDR3 DNA sequence: TGCGCCAGCAGCTTGACGGAGGGGGCAGTCACCGGGGAGCTGTTTTTT. This gives the protein CASSLTEGAVTGELFF.

The chain uses TRBV28 and TRBJ2-7; perhaps TRBD1 as D (6 bases). Trimming shortened V by 4 bases and J by 10 bases, and 17 bases separated the two germline ends. The CDR3 runs to 13 residues. Germline-derived CDR1 and CDR2 are MDHEN and SYDVKM. The CDR3: CASSSQADSRQYF. CDR3 bases: TGTGCCAGCAGTTCACAAGCGGACAGCCGACAGTACTTC.

The V and J genes are TRBV6-5 and TRBJ1-5; maybe TRBD1 (5 bases). With 2 bases removed from V and 11 bases from J, the gap between germline ends came to 13 bases. The germline CDR1 and CDR2 sequences are MNHEY and SVGAGI. The CDR3 contains 13 residues. CDR3 in amino acids: CASSYVSGRAQHF. The CDR3 bases are TGTGCCAGCAGTTACGTCTCAGGGCGAGCCCAGCATTTT.

The gene calls are TRBV2 and TRBJ2-5; 7 nucleotides align to TRBD2. Germline V gene sequence: CDR1 SNHLY, CDR2 FYNNEI. V gave up 8 bases and J gave up 1 base; unmatched junction bases: 4. The CDR3 extends over 13 amino acids. CDR3 sequence reads: CASGASGQETQYF. The CDR3 nucleotides are TGTGCCAGCGGGGCTAGCGGCCAAGAGACCCAGTACTTC.

The chain has TRBV9 and TRBJ2-1; weak D call: TRBD2 (5 bases). CDR1 and CDR2 (germline): SGDLS, YYNGEE. V lost 3 bases and J lost 9, with 10 bases in between. This CDR3 has 12 residues. CDR3 nucleotide sequence: TGTGCCAGCAGCGCCTACGAGGGTGAGCAGTTCTTC. It codes for CASSAYEGEQFF.

CDR3 nucleotide sequence: TGTGCCAGCAGTTCCCTCCCTGATACGCAGTATTTT. It yields the protein CASSSLPDTQYF. The chain carries TRBV2 and TRBJ2-3; no firm D call. With 5 bases removed from V and 6 bases from J, the gap between germline ends came to 9 bases. CDR3 length: 12 amino acids. The germline V gene encodes CDR1 SNHLY and CDR2 FYNNEI.

The chain employs TRBV3-1 (or the pseudogene TRBV3-2) and TRBJ1-4, with D perhaps matching TRBD1 (5 bases). Trimming removed 0 bases at V and 2 bases at J, with 16 bases between. The CDR3 has 18 amino acids. Germline V lookup: CDR1 LGHDT, CDR2 YNNKEL (reference sequence). Here the CDR3 DNA reads TGTGCCAGCAGCCAAGAAGATAGGGGAGGTAGCACTAATGAAAAACTGTTTTTT. Translation gives CASSQEDRGGSTNEKLFF.

V is TRBV15 and J is TRBJ2-1, with D unresolved. The CDR3 is made up of 14 amino acids. The V end lost 5 bases, the J end lost 4 bases, and 12 bases lay between the germline ends. Per germline, CDR1 LNHNV and CDR2 YYDKDF (reference sequence). DNA of the CDR3: TGTGCCACCAGCGAGCGATCCTCTTACAATGAGCAGTTCTTC. The encoded protein is CATSERSSYNEQFF.

The chain carries TRBV19 and TRBJ1-1, with D hard to call. This CDR3 contains 14 residues. Germline assignment: CDR1 LNHDA and CDR2 SQIVND (reference sequence). Trimming left V 1 base short and J 7 bases short, with 13 bases between. The CDR3 nucleotides read TGTGCCAGTAGTATAGTATCGGAGGGCCGTGAAGCTTTCTTT. Its protein is CASSIVSEGREAFF.

The chain combines TRBV29-1 with TRBJ2-1; D remains unclear. This CDR3 spans 14 amino acids. V dropped 3 bases and J dropped 2 bases, with 11 bases sitting between them. Germline CDR1 is SQVTM and CDR2 is ANQGSEA. This chain's CDR3 is CSVDPGGAYNEQFF. CDR3 in DNA: TGCAGCGTTGATCCTGGCGGAGCCTACAATGAGCAGTTCTTC.

The chain couples TRBV29-1 to TRBJ2-7; TRBD1 might be the D (5 bases). With 4 bases removed from V and 5 bases from J, the gap between germline ends came to 12 bases. Per the germline V gene, CDR1 is SQVTM and CDR2 is ANQGSEA. The CDR3 runs 12 residues. The DNA of the CDR3 is TGCAGCGTTGTAGGGGTTTCCCACGAGCAGTACTTC. It codes for CSVVGVSHEQYF.

The chain combines TRBV4-3 with TRBJ2-6, with a possible D match to TRBD1 (6 bases). The CDR3 is 17 residues long. V was cut by 0 bases and J by 0 bases, with 9 bases left in between. Germline CDR1 LGHNA, CDR2 YSLEER. CDR3 loop: CASSQELGHSGANVLTF. For the CDR3, the DNA is TGCGCCAGCAGCCAAGAGCTGGGACACTCTGGGGCCAACGTCCTGACTTTC.

This rearrangement joins TRBV18 to TRBJ2-1; 13 bases are shared with TRBD2. The V and J ends lost 3 bases and 10 bases, in that order; junction bases with no gene match: 3. Germline V gene lookup returns CDR1 KGHSH and CDR2 LQKENI. This CDR3 is built from 14 residues. The CDR3 DNA reads as TGTGCCAGCTCACCGACTAGCGGGAGGCCCGAGCAGTTCTTC. This codes for CASSPTSGRPEQFF.

The chain has TRBV12-3 or TRBV12-4 and TRBJ2-5, with D hard to call. The CDR3 has 13 amino acids. With 11 bases removed from V and 9 bases from J, the gap between germline ends came to 22 bases. The CDR3 loop is CAGSGVTLRAQYF. DNA for the CDR3: TGTGCCGGAAGTGGAGTAACACTTCGGGCCCAGTACTTC.

A single count supports this clone. The V call is TRBV19, the J call TRBJ2-7; 12 nucleotides agree with TRBD2. Germline V gene lookup returns CDR1 LNHDA and CDR2 SQIVND (reference sequence). V trimming: 5 bases; J trimming: 5 bases; junction bases outside the gene matches: 10. The CDR3 is 16 amino acids. The CDR3 spells CASSPGRLAGVNEQYF. CDR3 in DNA: TGTGCCAGTAGTCCAGGCCGACTAGCGGGAGTTAACGAGCAGTACTTC. Using reference TRBV19 and TRBJ2-7 for the parts outside the CDR3, the full variable domain is DGGITQSPKYLFRKEGQNVTLSCEQNLNHDAMYWYRQDPGQGLRLIYYSQIVNDFQKGDIAEGYSVSREKKESFPLTVTSAQKNPTAFYLCASSPGRLAGVNEQYFGPGTRLTVT.

The rearrangement uses TRBV5-1 and TRBJ2-3; TRBD2 matches at 7 bases. Trimming at V came to 0 bases and at J to 4 bases, leaving 2 bases not matched to a gene. Germline CDR1 is SGHRS and CDR2 is YFSETQ. CDR3 length equals 14 residues. The CDR3 sequence is CASSLESGADTQYF. Written as DNA, the CDR3 is TGCGCCAGCAGCTTGGAGAGCGGGGCAGATACGCAGTATTTT.

This clone was seen only a few times. This chain uses TRBV4-1 with TRBJ1-2; D is unresolved. CDR1 MGHRA and CDR2 YSYEKL come from the germline V gene. V was cut by 3 bases and J by 8 bases, with 10 bases left in between. This CDR3 is 12 amino acids long. In DNA form, the CDR3 reads TGCGCCAGCAGCCAGAATACCCAGGGCTACACCTTC. It codes for CASSQNTQGYTF.

The gene calls are TRBV7-9 and TRBJ2-1, with TRBD2 as a possible D gene (7 bases). The CDR3 length is 12 residues. Germline CDR1 SEHNR, CDR2 FQNEAQ (reference sequence). Trimming removed 8 bases from V and 8 bases from J, with 13 bases in between. In DNA form, the CDR3 reads TGTGCCAGCGGGGGAGGGGGGTATGAGCAGTTCTTC. It codes for CASGGGGYEQFF.